Shown below are 7 T cell receptor beta chains from a single sample sequenced in a study of T-cell memory formation after mild COVID-19. TCRdb reprocessed the 5' RACE reads via MiXCR and lists one record per CDR3 protein. The sample lists hundreds of thousands of distinct CDR3 sequences; roughly 18% were seen once. The sample taken for sequencing was PBMCs or a T cell subset sorted from them (not recorded which). Source of these receptors: an adult woman who had mild COVID-19 (a few samples of this study predate the infection). Cell type and time point are not known.

This clonotype was observed a handful of times. This rearrangement joins TRBV6-5 to TRBJ2-5; possibly TRBD2 for D (7 bases). V lost 3 bases to trimming and J lost 5 bases, with 13 bases between them. Germline V lookup: CDR1 MNHEY, CDR2 SVGAGI. The CDR3 loop spans 14 amino acids. The CDR3 sequence: CASSYRGGRETQYF. The CDR3 coding sequence is TGTGCCAGCAGTTATAGGGGGGGAAGGGAGACCCAGTACTTC.

This rearrangement joins TRBV7-9 to TRBJ2-5; TRBD1 matches at 8 bases. This CDR3 has 19 amino acids. Unmatched junction bases numbered 27, after V lost 10 bases and J lost 5 bases. The germline V gene encodes CDR1 SEHNR and CDR2 FQNEAQ (reference sequence). CDR3 sequence (DNA): TGTGCCACCAAAGGGGGTTTCAGACAGGGGCGTTCCTCCGGGGAGACCCAGTACTTC. Translating gives CATKGGFRQGRSSGETQYF.

The chain carries TRBV14 and TRBJ2-7; the match to TRBD1 covers 8 bases. The trim removed 2 bases at V and 1 base at J, leaving 7 bases unmatched. CDR3 length: 16 amino acids. Germline CDR1 and CDR2: SGHDN and FVKESK. CDR3 nucleotides: TGTGCCAGCAGCCAATCGTGGACAGGGATATCCTACGAGCAGTACTTC. It yields the protein CASSQSWTGISYEQYF.

This chain links TRBV27 with TRBJ2-1; 9 bases line up with TRBD2. Trimming at V came to 5 bases and at J to 3 bases, leaving 8 bases not matched to a gene. The V gene's germline CDR1 is MNHEY and CDR2 SMNVEV (reference sequence). The CDR3 runs to 16 residues. The CDR3 DNA reads TGTGCCAGCAGTCCCGTGGCGGGGGGGATCTACAATGAGCAGTTCTTC. Protein: CASSPVAGGIYNEQFF.

The chain uses TRBV7-9 and TRBJ1-4; D may be TRBD1 (6 bases). The V and J ends lost 5 bases and 4 bases respectively, with 11 bases between them. This CDR3 comprises 14 residues. Germline-derived CDR1 and CDR2 are SEHNR and FQNEAQ (reference sequence). The CDR3 reads CASSPGVFNEKLFF. The CDR3 DNA sequence: TGTGCCAGCAGCCCAGGGGTTTTTAATGAAAAACTGTTTTTT.

This clonotype was counted between two and nine times. The chain has TRBV9 and TRBJ2-7, with D possibly matching TRBD2 (6 bases). CDR1 SGDLS and CDR2 YYNGEE come from the germline V gene. V lost 4 bases to trimming and J lost 0 bases, with 14 bases between them. The CDR3 has 15 amino acids. CDR3 coding DNA: TGTGCCAGCAGCATACTCGGGACTCACTCCTACGAGCAGTACTTC. It encodes CASSILGTHSYEQYF.

This clonotype was seen a handful of times. The genes are TRBV15 and TRBJ2-1, with D perhaps assigned TRBD1 or TRBD2 (5 bases each). This CDR3 has 15 amino acids. V was trimmed by 4 bases and J by 6 bases, leaving 16 bases between them. Per the germline V gene, CDR1 is LNHNV and CDR2 is YYDKDF (reference sequence). The CDR3 DNA sequence: TGTGCCACCAGCACCGACCCCTCGGGGCTCAATGAGCAGTTCTTC. Its translation: CATSTDPSGLNEQFF.